These T cell receptor beta chains were read from a single sample in a study of shared clonotypes between healthy human individuals. Method: immunoSEQ multiplex PCR; TCRdb's copy keeps in-frame clones and lacks some. The repertoire has 550,000 to 800,000 clones, roughly 88% of them found once; the top ten carry 34%. Sequenced input: memory CD8+ T cells from PBMCs. These receptors were collected from a man aged 18 to 30 in good health. Some clones in this sample may be carry-over from other donors' samples. Each CDR3 is given without its conserved first and last residue. Fields, in order: V gene, J gene, CDR3 protein.

V gene: TRBV7-9
J gene: TRBJ1-2
CDR3 protein: ASVEQEIGYT

V gene: TRBV28
J gene: .
CDR3 protein: ASRFNLRAYEQY

V gene: TRBV7-9
J gene: TRBJ2-5
CDR3 protein: ASSPPPRLGTSSETQY

V gene: TRBV13
J gene: TRBJ2-4
CDR3 protein: ASSAGGPVKNIQY

V gene: TRBV15
J gene: TRBJ1-1
CDR3 protein: ATSPLWGQALHPGKGGTEAF

V gene: TRBV10-3
J gene: TRBJ2-3
CDR3 protein: AISERPGLAGGEDTQY

V gene: TRBV2
J gene: TRBJ1-5
CDR3 protein: ASIGTKGNQPQH

V gene: TRBV7-9
J gene: TRBJ2-1
CDR3 protein: ASSPPNPEEQF

V gene: TRBV5-1
J gene: TRBJ2-3
CDR3 protein: ASSEGLAGVADTQY

V gene: TRBV29-1
J gene: TRBJ2-2
CDR3 protein: SAKGRGTGELF

V gene: TRBV10-1
J gene: TRBJ2-5
CDR3 protein: ASSESNSFSGETQY

V gene: TRBV4-2
J gene: TRBJ2-3
CDR3 protein: ASSQVLGGRSDTQY

V gene: TRBV5-4
J gene: TRBJ1-1
CDR3 protein: ASSFGTGANTEAF

V gene: TRBV4-2
J gene: TRBJ2-3
CDR3 protein: ASSQDIRRAPDTQY

V gene: TRBV29-1
J gene: TRBJ2-7
CDR3 protein: SVRGAFYEQY

V gene: TRBV27
J gene: TRBJ2-7
CDR3 protein: ASSSRTGTSGSRYYEQY